Listed below are T cell receptor beta chains from one sample, sequenced in a study of CD8 T cells in ankylosing spondylitis. TCRdb reprocessed the 5' RACE reads via MiXCR and lists one record per CDR3 protein. This table holds fewer than 400,000 distinct CDR3 sequences, around 22% found once. Sequencing was performed on blood, either unsorted or a sorted T cell fraction (not recorded which). These receptors all come from a male donor with ankylosing spondylitis. Both conserved end residues are part of each CDR3. Each record gives: J gene, D gene, V gene, clone size, CDR3 protein, CDR3 DNA. The D gene is left open where the match is weak. Expanded clones get a size class; other rows say once, few or many, or leave the size out.

TRBJ1-1 | - | TRBV11-1 | - | CASSIGGTNTEAFF | TGTGCCAGCAGCATAGGCGGAACGAACACTGAAGCTTTCTTT
TRBJ2-3 | - | TRBV5-1 | few | CASSEASASTDTQYF | TGCGCCAGCAGCGAGGCTAGCGCTAGCACAGATACGCAGTATTTT
TRBJ2-3 | - | TRBV5-1 | few | CASSFAGSDTQYF | TGCGCCAGCAGCTTTGCCGGGTCAGATACGCAGTATTTT
TRBJ2-3 | - | TRBV5-6 | many | CASSPLGDTDTQYF | TGTGCCAGCAGCCCGTTGGGGGACACAGATACGCAGTATTTT
TRBJ2-2 | - | TRBV19 | - | CASRSRGNTGELFF | TGTGCCAGTCGGAGCAGGGGAAACACCGGGGAGCTGTTTTTT
TRBJ1-2 | TRBD1 | TRBV20-1 | - | CSADRTGLSYGYTF | TGCAGTGCAGACCGGACAGGGCTGAGTTATGGCTACACCTTC
TRBJ1-1 | - | TRBV6-6 | few | CASSYPDGAEAFF | TGTGCCAGCAGTTACCCGGACGGAGCTGAAGCTTTCTTT
TRBJ2-1 | TRBD2 | TRBV5-1 | - | CGSSLVLADNEQFF | TGCGGCAGCAGCTTGGTACTAGCGGACAATGAGCAGTTCTTC
TRBJ2-3 | - | TRBV24-1 | - | CATGGDSNTQYF | TGTGCCACCGGAGGAGATTCGAATACGCAGTATTTT
TRBJ2-5 | TRBD2 | TRBV11-3 | - | CASSLGGSWTQYF | TGTGCCAGCAGCTTGGGCGGGAGTTGGACCCAGTACTTC
TRBJ2-1 | - | TRBV7-9 | - | CASSRVAHGNEQFF | TGTGCCAGCAGCCGAGTCGCACACGGGAATGAGCAGTTCTTC
TRBJ2-1 | - | TRBV25-1 | - | CASARVNEQFF | TGTGCCAGTGCCAGGGTCAATGAGCAGTTCTTC
TRBJ2-7 | TRBD2 | TRBV12-3/TRBV12-4 | few | CASSLLAGEYEQYF | TGTGCCAGCAGTTTACTAGCGGGAGAATACGAGCAGTACTTC
TRBJ2-5 | - | TRBV29-1 | few | CSPAWEETQYF | TGCAGCCCCGCTTGGGAAGAGACCCAGTACTTC
TRBJ2-1 | TRBD1 | TRBV5-1 | few | CASSPRDRDNEQFF | TGCGCCAGCAGCCCCCGGGACAGGGACAATGAGCAGTTCTTC
TRBJ1-5 | TRBD1 | TRBV19 | - | CASRVGLGQESGPQHF | TGTGCCAGTAGAGTAGGACTCGGACAGGAATCAGGCCCCCAGCATTTT
TRBJ2-1 | - | TRBV19 | many | CASSNAASSYNEQFF | TGTGCCAGTAGTAATGCCGCTAGCTCCTACAATGAGCAGTTCTTC
TRBJ2-7 | TRBD2 | TRBV20-1 | - | CRTNGTILYEQYF | TGCAGAACTAACGGGACTATACTATACGAGCAGTACTTT
TRBJ1-1 | - | TRBV7-9 | - | CASSSLFGKGSSSEAFF | TGTGCCAGCAGCTCCCTGTTCGGGAAAGGGTCGAGTAGTGAAGCTTTCTTT
TRBJ2-2 | - | TRBV11-3 | - | CASSPRVYTGELFF | TGTGCCAGCAGCCCCCGGGTGTACACCGGGGAGCTGTTTTTT
TRBJ2-3 | TRBD1 | TRBV5-1 | - | CASSWTGTGEDTQYF | TGCGCCAGCAGCTGGACCGGGACAGGGGAAGATACGCAGTATTTT
TRBJ1-2 | - | TRBV5-6 | many | CASSGRVRGNYGYTF | TGTGCCAGCAGCGGTCGGGTTCGGGGCAACTATGGCTACACCTTC
TRBJ2-1 | TRBD2 | TRBV20-1 | - | CSARKGLAGYNEQFF | TGCAGTGCTAGGAAGGGACTAGCGGGGTACAATGAGCAGTTCTTC
TRBJ2-7 | - | TRBV5-5 | - | CASSLVLAGQGTTYEQYF | TGTGCCAGCAGCTTGGTGTTAGCGGGACAGGGTACGACCTACGAGCAGTACTTC
TRBJ2-7 | - | TRBV28 | few | CASTQAGLTTYEQYF | TGTGCCAGCACCCAAGCCGGACTGACGACCTACGAGCAGTACTTC
TRBJ1-5 | - | TRBV20-1 | many | CSASLGTGLGSNQPQHF | TGCAGTGCTAGTTTGGGCACAGGGCTTGGGAGCAATCAGCCCCAGCATTTT
TRBJ2-1 | TRBD2 | TRBV3-1 | - | CASTGAGEDDEQFF | TGTGCCAGCACCGGGGCGGGAGAGGATGATGAGCAGTTCTTC
TRBJ2-3 | - | TRBV5-1 | - | CASSFGIDAGDTQYF | TGCGCCAGCAGCTTCGGGATTGATGCGGGAGATACGCAGTATTTT